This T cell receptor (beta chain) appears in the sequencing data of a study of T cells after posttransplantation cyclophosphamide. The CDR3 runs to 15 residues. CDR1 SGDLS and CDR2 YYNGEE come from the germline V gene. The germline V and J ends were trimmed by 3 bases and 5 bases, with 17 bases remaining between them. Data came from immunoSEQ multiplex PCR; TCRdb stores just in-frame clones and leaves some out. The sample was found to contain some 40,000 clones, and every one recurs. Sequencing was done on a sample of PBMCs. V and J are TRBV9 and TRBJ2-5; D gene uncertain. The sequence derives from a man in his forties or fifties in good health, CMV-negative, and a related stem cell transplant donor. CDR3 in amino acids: CASSDSWAPGETQYF. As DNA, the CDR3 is TGTGCCAGCAGCGACTCCTGGGCCCCTGGGGAGACCCAGTACTTC.